This TCR beta chain was sequenced for a study of shared clonotypes between healthy human individuals. The CDR3 is 16 amino acids. Per the germline V gene, CDR1 is MNHNS and CDR2 is SASEGT. J lost 3 bases, V lost 4 bases, and 10 bases had no gene match. When replicate PCRs were run on sorted subsets, they used 200 ng DNA, some 33,000 T cell genomes. Assay: immunoSEQ multiplex PCR; the TCRdb copy retains only in-frame clones and omits some. The sample has about 980,000 clones, around three quarters seen once. This clone was counted only a few times. V is TRBV6-1 and J is TRBJ2-7, with 9 bases identical to TRBD1. This receptor was obtained from a man aged 18-30 years in good health. The sequenced sample consisted of memory CD4+ T cells sorted from blood. Subset defined: CD45RA-negative fraction. CDR3 residues: CASSVQGGQGIYEQYF. The CDR3 DNA reads as TGTGCCAGCAGTGTCCAGGGGGGACAGGGAATCTACGAGCAGTACTTC.